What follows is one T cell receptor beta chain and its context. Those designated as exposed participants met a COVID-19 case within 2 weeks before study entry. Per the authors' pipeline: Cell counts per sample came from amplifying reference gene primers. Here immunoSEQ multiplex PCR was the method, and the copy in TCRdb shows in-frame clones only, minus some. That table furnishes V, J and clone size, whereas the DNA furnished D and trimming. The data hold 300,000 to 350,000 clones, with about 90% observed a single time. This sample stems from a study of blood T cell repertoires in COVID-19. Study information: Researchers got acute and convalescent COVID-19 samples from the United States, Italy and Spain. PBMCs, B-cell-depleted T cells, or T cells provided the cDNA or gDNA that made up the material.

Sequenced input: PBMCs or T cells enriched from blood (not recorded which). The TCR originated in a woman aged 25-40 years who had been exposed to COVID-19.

CDR3 nucleotides: TGTGCCAGCAGCTTAGGCGAGACAGGACCCTATGAAAAACTGTTTTTT. This translates into CASSLGETGPYEKLFF. V gene TRBV7-9 combines with J gene TRBJ1-4; possibly TRBD1 for D (6 bases). This CDR3 is built from 16 residues. Germline V gives CDR1 SEHNR, CDR2 FQNEAQ (reference sequence). Trimming removed 1 base at V and 6 bases at J, with 15 bases between.